This entry lists 25 T cell receptor beta chains sequenced from one sample in a study of blood T cell repertoires in COVID-19. The table came from immunoSEQ multiplex PCR; TCRdb's copy has only in-frame clones and leaves some out. The sample lists roughly 250,000 clones, 88% occurring once. Sequenced sample: peripheral blood. These receptors were taken from a woman aged 40 to 55 who had recovered from COVID-19.

The chain's CDR3 is CASSPRREGDSYEQYV. CDR3 sequence (DNA): TGTGCCAGCAGCCCCCGTAGGGAGGGAGACTCCTACGAGCAGTACGTC. The chain is built from TRBV7-9 and TRBJ2-7; TRBD2 agrees at 7 bases. The CDR3 extends over 16 amino acids. In germline, CDR1 is SEHNR, CDR2 FQNEAQ (reference sequence). Unmatched junction bases numbered 10, after V lost 5 bases and J lost 0 bases.

The chain has TRBV27 and TRBJ2-7; no firm D call. CDR1 and CDR2 (germline): MNHEY, SMNVEV (reference sequence). V was clipped by 2 bases and J by 5 bases, with 10 bases between them. The CDR3 is made up of 13 amino acids. CDR3 amino acids: CASSLGHRDEQYF. CDR3 nucleotides: TGTGCCAGCAGTTTAGGTCATCGGGACGAGCAGTACTTC.

CDR3: CAWGGLAGRDEQFF. The CDR3 nucleotides read TGTGCCTGGGGGGGACTAGCGGGAAGGGATGAGCAGTTCTTC. The chain is built from TRBV30 and TRBJ2-1; 13 bases align to TRBD2. This CDR3 region has 14 residues. Germline V gene data show CDR1 as GTSNPN and CDR2 as SVGIG (reference sequence). V was clipped by 5 bases and J by 8 bases; unmatched bases: 6.

This sequence joins TRBV25-1 and TRBJ1-2, with D maybe TRBD1 (5 bases). Trimming took 2 bases from V and 6 from J, leaving 13 bases between them. This CDR3 is 14 amino acids long. Germline V gene lookup returns CDR1 MGHDK and CDR2 SYGVNS. The CDR3 sequence: CASSEVGDLDGYTF. In DNA, the CDR3 is TGTGCCAGCAGTGAAGTAGGGGATTTGGATGGCTACACCTTC.

The gene calls are TRBV5-1 and TRBJ2-6; D possibly corresponds to TRBD1 (6 bases). Between the trimmed V and J ends, which lost 9 bases and 4 bases, there was a span of 20 bases. The germline CDR1 and CDR2 sequences are SGHRS and YFSETQ. This CDR3 has 16 residues. The CDR3 region is CATRAHPGAGANVLTF. CDR3 DNA sequence: TGCGCCACCAGGGCCCACCCAGGGGCCGGGGCCAACGTCCTGACTTTC.

This chain uses TRBV27 with TRBJ2-3, with 9 bases fitting TRBD1. The CDR3 consists of 16 residues. The germline V gene encodes CDR1 MNHEY and CDR2 SMNVEV (reference sequence). V lost 3 bases and J lost 4; bases outside the gene matches: 8. CDR3: CASSFPRGQGPDTQYF. The DNA for the CDR3 is TGTGCCAGCAGTTTCCCCCGTGGACAGGGGCCAGATACGCAGTATTTT.

The chain has TRBV15 and TRBJ1-2; D is unresolved. The V and J ends lost 0 bases and 7 bases respectively, with 18 bases between them. CDR1 and CDR2 (germline): LNHNV, YYDKDF (reference sequence). The CDR3 loop spans 16 amino acids. CDR3 amino acids: CATSRDLGSRSRGYTF. The CDR3 DNA follows: TGTGCCACCAGCAGAGATTTGGGCAGCCGGTCTCGTGGCTACACCTTC.

This chain links TRBV7-3 with TRBJ1-2; D ambiguous. This CDR3 has 15 residues. V lost 4 bases and J lost 2, with 14 bases in between. The germline gives CDR1 SGHTA, CDR2 FQGTGA. CDR3 sequence (DNA): TGTGCCAGCAGCTCCCTCAGGAGGCCCAACTATGGCTACACCTTC. Its translation: CASSSLRRPNYGYTF.

This chain uses TRBV9 with TRBJ2-3; 8 bases agree with TRBD1. Germline trimming cut 3 bases from V and 2 bases from J; bases unmatched to any gene: 8. The CDR3 totals 16 residues. Germline lookup yields CDR1 SGDLS and CDR2 YYNGEE. The CDR3 here is CASSAGGPLPTDTQYF. The CDR3 DNA reads TGTGCCAGCAGCGCAGGGGGCCCTCTCCCCACAGATACGCAGTATTTT.

The CDR3 sequence: CASSPGPGQVNTEAFF. For the CDR3, the DNA is TGTGCCAGCTCACCTGGTCCGGGACAAGTGAACACTGAAGCTTTCTTT. V usage is TRBV18 and J usage is TRBJ1-1, with a tentative D call TRBD1 (6 bases). Germline V gene sequence: CDR1 KGHSH, CDR2 LQKENI. Trimming removed 3 bases from V and 0 bases from J, with 14 bases in between. The CDR3 is 16 residues long.

The V and J genes are TRBV7-3 and TRBJ2-7; 8 bases are a match to TRBD2. Germline CDR1 is SGHTA and CDR2 is FQGTGA. J lost 2 bases, V lost 5 bases, and 8 bases had no gene match. There are 15 residues in the CDR3. The CDR3 coding sequence is TGTGCCAGCAGCCCCGGGGGGGGACTGGCCTACGAGCAGTACTTC. Amino acid sequence: CASSPGGGLAYEQYF.

The chain has TRBV11-2 and TRBJ1-1; TRBD1 might be the D (5 bases). This CDR3 contains 16 residues. V dropped 5 bases and J dropped 0 bases, with 16 bases sitting between them. Per the germline V gene, CDR1 is SGHAT and CDR2 is FQNNGV. CDR3 in DNA: TGTGCCAGCAGCCCCAGGGTAGTGGTTATGAACACTGAAGCTTTCTTT. Translating it yields CASSPRVVVMNTEAFF.

The V call is TRBV30, the J call TRBJ1-2; possibly TRBD1 for D (5 bases). The CDR3 runs 13 residues. Trimming pared 1 base from V and 4 bases from J, leaving 10 bases between. CDR1 is GTSNPN, CDR2 SVGIG, per germline (reference sequence). The DNA for the CDR3 is TGTGCCTGGAGTGCCTCCAGGGCCTATGGCTACACCTTC. Protein: CAWSASRAYGYTF. Full variable domain (remainder filled in from reference TRBV30 and TRBJ1-2): SQTIHQWPATLVQPVGSPLSLECTVEGTSNPNLYWYRQAAGRGLQLLFYSVGIGQISSEVPQNLSASRPQDRQFILSSKKLLLSDSGFYLCAWSASRAYGYTFGSGTRLTVV.

The chain combines TRBV5-6 with TRBJ2-7; 8 bases agree with TRBD1. Looked up from germline, CDR1 is SGHDT and CDR2 is YYEEEE. The CDR3 covers 15 residues. V dropped 3 bases and J dropped 6; count of bases not matched to a gene: 11. This chain's CDR3 is CASSYRDRPYGEQYF. The CDR3 region has the DNA TGTGCCAGCAGCTACCGGGACAGGCCCTATGGCGAGCAGTACTTC. The full variable domain, its missing parts supplied by reference TRBV5-6 and TRBJ2-7, is DAGVTQSPTHLIKTRGQQVTLRCSPKSGHDTVSWYQQALGQGPQFIFQYYEEEERQRGNFPDRFSGHQFPNYSSELNVNALLLGDSALYLCASSYRDRPYGEQYFGPGTRLTVT.

The chain links TRBV7-3 to TRBJ1-5, with D possibly TRBD1 on 5 matching bases. Per germline, CDR1 SGHTA and CDR2 FQGTGA. V lost 7 bases and J lost 6, with 22 bases in between. This CDR3 spans 16 amino acids. Here the CDR3 DNA reads TGTGCCAGCACCACCCTCCCCGGGCAGGGAGGTCAGCCCCAGCATTTT. Translation: CASTTLPGQGGQPQHF.

V usage is TRBV7-8 and J usage is TRBJ2-7; 13 bases align to TRBD2. J was trimmed by 0 bases and V by 8 bases; bases with no gene match: 1. There are 14 residues in the CDR3. Germline V gene lookup returns CDR1 SGHVS and CDR2 FQNEAQ. CDR3 loop: CASRLAGGSYEQYF. The CDR3, as DNA: TGTGCCAGCCGACTAGCGGGAGGCTCCTACGAGCAGTACTTC.

The CDR3 is CASSQESRPQAYGYTF. CDR3 nucleotides: TGCGCCAGCAGCCAAGAGTCCAGGCCCCAAGCCTATGGCTACACCTTC. This sequence joins TRBV4-3 and TRBJ1-2; D remains unclear. With 0 bases removed from V and 4 bases from J, the gap between germline ends came to 15 bases. The CDR3 sequence is 16 residues long. Germline V gene lookup returns CDR1 LGHNA and CDR2 YSLEER.

The J gene is TRBJ2-5, the V gene TRBV30; possibly TRBD1 for D (6 bases). CDR1 GTSNPN and CDR2 SVGIG come from the germline V gene (reference sequence). Trimming left V 0 bases short and J 1 base short, with 9 bases between. The CDR3 totals 14 residues. The CDR3 spells CAWSVGGLQETQYF. The CDR3 coding sequence is TGTGCCTGGAGTGTTGGGGGCCTCCAAGAGACCCAGTACTTC. Based on the CDR3 plus reference TRBV30 and TRBJ2-5, the full variable domain is SQTIHQWPATLVQPVGSPLSLECTVEGTSNPNLYWYRQAAGRGLQLLFYSVGIGQISSEVPQNLSASRPQDRQFILSSKKLLLSDSGFYLCAWSVGGLQETQYFGPGTRLLVL.

This rearrangement joins TRBV28 to TRBJ1-5, with a possible D match to TRBD1 (6 bases). Trimming cost V 10 bases and J 11 bases, with 18 bases left between them. The CDR3 is 12 amino acids. Germline V gene sequence: CDR1 MDHEN, CDR2 SYDVKM. The CDR3 DNA sequence: TGTGCCACCACAGGGTGGGGGAAGGCCCAGCATTTT. Translation gives CATTGWGKAQHF.

This sequence joins TRBV3-1 (or the pseudogene TRBV3-2) and TRBJ2-7; possible D gene TRBD2, 5 bases. This CDR3 is built from 13 residues. From germline, CDR1 is LGHDT and CDR2 YNNKEL (reference sequence). V dropped 5 bases and J dropped 2 bases, with 10 bases sitting between them. The CDR3 loop reads CASSEAGTYEQYF. The CDR3 bases are TGTGCCAGCAGCGAGGCCGGGACCTACGAGCAGTACTTC.

This sequence joins TRBV7-9 and TRBJ1-5, with 8 bases identical to TRBD1. The CDR3 extends over 14 amino acids. CDR1 and CDR2 (germline): SEHNR, FQNEAQ (reference sequence). Trimming cost V 6 bases and J 7 bases; bases outside gene matches: 8. CDR3 in DNA: TGTGCCAGCAGTCAGACAGGGGCGAAACAGCCCCAGCATTTT. Its protein is CASSQTGAKQPQHF.

This chain links TRBV24-1 with TRBJ2-3, with 13 positions matching TRBD2. The CDR3 has 16 amino acids. Germline V gene lookup returns CDR1 KGHDR and CDR2 SFDVKD. The trim removed 4 bases at V and 4 bases at J, leaving 4 bases unmatched. CDR3 bases: TGTGCCACCAGTGAACTCGGACTAGCGGGAGCAGATACGCAGTATTTT. This gives the protein CATSELGLAGADTQYF.

The J gene is TRBJ2-1, the V gene TRBV4-2, with 8 bases matching TRBD2. CDR1 LGHNA and CDR2 YNFKEQ come from the germline V gene. The CDR3 contains 13 residues. The V and J ends lost 8 bases and 2 bases, in that order; junction bases with no gene match: 2. DNA of the CDR3: TGTGCCAGCCGGGGGGGAACCTACAATGAGCAGTTCTTC. Translated: CASRGGTYNEQFF.

The chain employs TRBV21-1 and TRBJ2-1; TRBD1 is taken as the D call from the table, unchecked against the DNA. TRBV21-1 represents a pseudogene. This CDR3 has 15 amino acids. The CDR3, as DNA: TGTGCCAGCAGCAAAGGGGGGCAGGGTGGCGATGAGCAGTTCTTC. This codes for CASSKGGQGGDEQFF.

The V call is TRBV6-5, the J call TRBJ1-2, with TRBD1 identical over 7 bases. The CDR3 length is 13 residues. The germline gives CDR1 MNHEY, CDR2 SVGAGI. V trimming: 6 bases; J trimming: 4 bases; junction bases outside the gene matches: 5. CDR3 in amino acids: CASRATGLYGYTF. In nucleotides, the CDR3 is TGTGCCAGCAGAGCGACAGGGCTCTATGGCTACACCTTC.